This T cell receptor beta chain was identified in a study of post-analysis software for immune sequencing data. The overall study: As for disease course, relapsing-remitting, secondary progressive and progressive-relapsing multiple sclerosis were all included.

The CDR3 is made up of 15 amino acids. Germline loops: CDR1 SGHTA, CDR2 FQGNSA. The V gene lost 3 bases and the J gene lost 3 bases, with 12 bases spanning the gap. Concerning this clonotype: Its specificity is unknown.

Unique molecular identifiers featured in each of the TCR beta cDNA libraries. Once roughly 1 to 10 million T cells were used, about 490,000 cDNA molecules resulted. TCRdb used MiXCR to reprocess the PCR reads, holding one entry per CDR3 protein. The sample yields 800,000 to 950,000 distinct CDR3 sequences, approximately 53% seen once. Study outcomes and limitations: The normalized Chao1 diversity of multiple sclerosis patients was significantly lower than that of controls. Patients used about 5 TRBV segments, including TRBV5-6, TRBV5-1 and TRBV20-1, more often than controls. Clustering by F measure revealed strong co-clustering among samples prepared together in one batch.

The source of this sequence is a girl aged 10-17 years with multiple sclerosis. Sequenced sample: blood. The chain links TRBV7-2 to TRBJ1-5, with a weak D call TRBD1 (6 bases). The CDR3 loop reads CASSFNRAPNQPQHF. CDR3 DNA: TGTGCCAGCAGCTTTAACAGGGCGCCCAATCAGCCCCAGCATTTT. Full variable domain (outside the CDR3, taken from reference TRBV7-2 and TRBJ1-5): GAGVSQSPSNKVTEKGKDVELRCDPISGHTALYWYRQSLGQGLEFLIYFQGNSAPDKSGLPSDRFSAERTGGSVSTLTIQRTQQEDSAVYLCASSFNRAPNQPQHFGDGTRLSIL.